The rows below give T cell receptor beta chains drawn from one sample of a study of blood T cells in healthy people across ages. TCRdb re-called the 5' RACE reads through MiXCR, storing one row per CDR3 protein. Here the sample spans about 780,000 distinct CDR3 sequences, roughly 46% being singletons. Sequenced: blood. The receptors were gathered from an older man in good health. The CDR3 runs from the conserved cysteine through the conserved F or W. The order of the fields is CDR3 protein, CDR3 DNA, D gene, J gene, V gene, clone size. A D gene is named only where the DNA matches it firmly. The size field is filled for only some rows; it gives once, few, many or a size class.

CASSYAPGYGYTF,TGTGCCAGCAGTTACGCTCCAGGATATGGCTACACCTTC,NA,TRBJ1-2,TRBV28,NA
CASVNTWQGHSYEQYF,TGTGCCAGCGTTAACACTTGGCAGGGACACTCCTACGAGCAGTACTTC,NA,TRBJ2-7,TRBV12-3/TRBV12-4,NA
CASSLFRTGQETQYF,TGTGCCAGCAGCTTATTTCGGACAGGACAAGAGACCCAGTACTTC,TRBD1,TRBJ2-5,TRBV5-5,NA
CAWGIYEQYF,TGTGCCTGGGGGATCTACGAGCAGTACTTC,NA,TRBJ2-7,TRBV30,few
CASSYTGAHNEQYF,TGTGCCAGCAGTTATACGGGAGCCCATAATGAGCAGTACTTC,NA,TRBJ2-7,TRBV27,many
CASSQIQGDEQYF,TGCGCCAGCAGCCAGATACAGGGCGACGAGCAGTACTTC,NA,TRBJ2-7,TRBV4-1,once
CSAAQTGQDNSPLHF,TGCAGTGCTGCGCAGACGGGACAGGATAATTCACCCCTCCACTTT,TRBD1,TRBJ1-6,TRBV20-1,NA
CAISEGLAEYEQYF,TGTGCCATCAGTGAGGGTCTAGCGGAGTACGAGCAGTACTTC,TRBD2,TRBJ2-7,TRBV10-3,NA
CANSPQGYSGANVLTF,TGCGCCAACAGCCCACAGGGGTACTCCGGGGCCAACGTCCTGACTTTC,TRBD1,TRBJ2-6,TRBV4-3,NA
CASSPGLAAYQETQYF,TGTGCCAGCAGTCCCGGACTAGCGGCGTACCAAGAGACCCAGTACTTC,TRBD2,TRBJ2-5,TRBV28,few
CASSPPTITYNEQYF,TGTGCCAGCAGCCCCCCTACTATCACCTACAATGAGCAGTACTTC,NA,TRBJ2-7,TRBV3-1,NA
CAGNQQGATDTQYF,TGTGCCGGCAATCAACAGGGGGCGACAGATACGCAGTATTTT,TRBD1,TRBJ2-3,TRBV2,NA
CATSSFGRGEGDQPQHF,TGTGCCACCAGCAGTTTCGGCAGGGGGGAAGGGGATCAGCCCCAGCATTTT,TRBD1,TRBJ1-5,TRBV15,NA
CASTRGKFGYTF,TGTGCCAGCACCCGGGGCAAGTTTGGCTACACCTTC,NA,TRBJ1-2,TRBV28,NA
CAISRQTPNYEQYF,TGTGCCATCAGCAGACAGACCCCAAATTACGAGCAGTACTTC,NA,TRBJ2-7,TRBV10-3,few
CASTTRIAVSGNTIYF,TGTGCCAGCACCACGCGGATAGCCGTCTCTGGAAACACCATATATTTT,NA,TRBJ1-3,TRBV5-6,few
CSARKLGYGQGGTEAFF,TGCAGTGCTAGAAAATTAGGGTATGGACAGGGCGGCACTGAAGCTTTCTTT,TRBD1,TRBJ1-1,TRBV20-1,NA
CASSVSGLITDTQYF,TGTGCCAGCAGCGTCTCCGGACTCATCACAGATACGCAGTATTTT,NA,TRBJ2-3,TRBV9,NA
CASSWQAGRTDTQYF,TGTGCCAGCAGCTGGCAGGCCGGGAGGACAGATACGCAGTATTTT,TRBD2,TRBJ2-3,TRBV7-2,few
CASSQAPTHRVVDSPLHF,TGTGCCAGCAGCCAGGCCCCCACCCACAGGGTCGTCGATTCACCCCTCCACTTT,NA,TRBJ1-6,TRBV3-1,NA
CSARPSSGGGGEQFF,TGCAGTGCGAGACCCTCCAGCGGGGGTGGCGGTGAGCAGTTCTTC,TRBD2,TRBJ2-1,TRBV20-1,NA
CSEWGSGEQFF,TGCAGCGAGTGGGGCTCGGGGGAGCAGTTCTTC,NA,TRBJ2-1,TRBV29-1,NA
CASSRQGYYGYTF,TGTGCCAGCAGTAGACAGGGGTACTATGGCTACACCTTC,TRBD1,TRBJ1-2,TRBV12-3/TRBV12-4,NA
CASSSGLVGHEQFF,TGTGCCAGCAGTTCTGGACTAGTTGGCCATGAGCAGTTCTTC,TRBD2,TRBJ2-1,TRBV6-6,NA
CASSLKSGGNQETQYF,TGTGCCAGCAGCTTAAAAAGCGGAGGGAACCAAGAGACCCAGTACTTC,NA,TRBJ2-5,TRBV7-3,few
CASSSTDRVNEQFF,TGTGCCAGCTCCTCGACGGACAGGGTCAATGAGCAGTTCTTC,TRBD1,TRBJ2-1,TRBV18,NA
CVVRASGRVPYEQYF,TGTGTCGTAAGGGCTAGCGGGAGGGTTCCCTACGAGCAGTACTTC,TRBD2,TRBJ2-7,TRBV27,few
CAISDVNRGRNQPQHF,TGTGCCATCAGCGACGTGAACAGGGGGCGGAATCAGCCCCAGCATTTT,TRBD1,TRBJ1-5,TRBV10-3,few
CASSPAGAYNEQFF,TGTGCCAGCAGCCCAGCGGGAGCCTACAATGAGCAGTTCTTC,TRBD2,TRBJ2-1,TRBV7-3,few
CASSSPVSQGAQSGYTF,TGTGCCAGCTCCTCCCCGGTTAGCCAGGGGGCGCAGAGTGGCTACACCTTC,TRBD1,TRBJ1-2,TRBV28,NA
CASRRLAGTSYEQYF,TGTGCCAGCAGAAGACTAGCGGGAACCTCCTACGAGCAGTACTTC,TRBD2,TRBJ2-7,TRBV6-2/TRBV6-3,NA
CASSLQRTSSLHF,TGTGCCAGCAGTTTGCAACGGACCTCTTCCCTCCACTTT,NA,TRBJ1-6,TRBV12-3/TRBV12-4,few
CASSLTAGSEAFF,TGTGCCAGCAGCTTAACTGCGGGCAGTGAAGCTTTCTTT,NA,TRBJ1-1,TRBV7-3,few
CAIGRTGSSYEQYF,TGTGCCATCGGACGGACAGGGAGCTCCTACGAGCAGTACTTC,TRBD1,TRBJ2-7,TRBV10-3,NA
CASSFGRGPNEQYF,TGTGCCAGCAGCTTCGGCAGGGGGCCTAATGAGCAGTACTTC,TRBD1,TRBJ2-5,TRBV5-5,few
CSARASGIYNEQFF,TGCAGTGCCCGGGCTAGCGGTATCTACAATGAGCAGTTCTTC,TRBD2,TRBJ2-1,TRBV20-1,many
CASSFTADSYEQYF,TGCGCCAGCAGCTTTACAGCCGACTCCTACGAGCAGTACTTC,NA,TRBJ2-7,TRBV5-1,NA
CASDSGSTDTQYF,TGTGCCAGCGATAGCGGGTCCACAGATACGCAGTATTTT,TRBD2,TRBJ2-3,TRBV7-6,many
CASSSDRNINYGYTF,TGTGCCAGCAGTTCGGACAGGAACATTAACTATGGCTACACCTTC,TRBD1,TRBJ1-2,TRBV28,few
CASSRTPQETQYF,TGTGCCAGCAGTCGGACACCCCAAGAGACCCAGTACTTC,NA,TRBJ2-5,TRBV7-2,many
CASSLAGASSYEQYF,TGTGCCAGCAGTTTGGCCGGGGCGAGCTCCTACGAGCAGTACTTC,NA,TRBJ2-7,TRBV12-3/TRBV12-4,NA
CASGKGQGATDTQYF,TGTGCCAGCGGAAAGGGACAGGGGGCTACAGATACGCAGTATTTT,TRBD1,TRBJ2-3,TRBV12-3/TRBV12-4,few
CASSQEWTKGQDTQYF,TGTGCCAGCAGCCAAGAATGGACAAAGGGGCAGGATACGCAGTATTTT,NA,TRBJ2-3,TRBV3-1,NA
CASSDRTGGINQPQHF,TGTGCCAGCAGTGATAGGACAGGGGGTATAAATCAGCCCCAGCATTTT,TRBD1,TRBJ1-5,TRBV6-2/TRBV6-3,NA
CASSSFGIGSYEQFF,NA,NA,TRBJ2-1,TRBV7-2,NA
CSAWPGTGGSQPQHF,TGCAGTGCTTGGCCGGGGACAGGGGGCTCTCAGCCCCAGCATTTT,TRBD1,TRBJ1-5,TRBV20-1,few
CASSLGTSYYNEQFF,TGTGCCAGCAGCTTAGGGACTAGTTATTACAATGAGCAGTTCTTC,TRBD2,TRBJ2-1,TRBV7-2,once
CASTLELQTSTDTQYF,TGCGCCAGCACGTTGGAACTCCAGACTAGCACAGATACGCAGTATTTT,NA,TRBJ2-3,TRBV5-1,many